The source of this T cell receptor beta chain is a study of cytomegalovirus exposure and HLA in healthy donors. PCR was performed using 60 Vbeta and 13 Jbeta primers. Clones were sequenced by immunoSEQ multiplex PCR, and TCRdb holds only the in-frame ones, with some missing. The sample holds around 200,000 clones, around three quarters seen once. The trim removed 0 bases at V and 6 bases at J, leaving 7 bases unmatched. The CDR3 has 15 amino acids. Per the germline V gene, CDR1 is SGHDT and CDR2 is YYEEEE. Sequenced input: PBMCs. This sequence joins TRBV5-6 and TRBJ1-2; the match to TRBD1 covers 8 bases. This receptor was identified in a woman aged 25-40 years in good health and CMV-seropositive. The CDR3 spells CASSLAPRQGHGYTF. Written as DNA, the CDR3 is TGTGCCAGCAGCTTGGCCCCCCGACAGGGGCATGGCTACACCTTC. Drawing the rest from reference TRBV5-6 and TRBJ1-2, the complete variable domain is DAGVTQSPTHLIKTRGQQVTLRCSPKSGHDTVSWYQQALGQGPQFIFQYYEEEERQRGNFPDRFSGHQFPNYSSELNVNALLLGDSALYLCASSLAPRQGHGYTFGSGTRLTVV.